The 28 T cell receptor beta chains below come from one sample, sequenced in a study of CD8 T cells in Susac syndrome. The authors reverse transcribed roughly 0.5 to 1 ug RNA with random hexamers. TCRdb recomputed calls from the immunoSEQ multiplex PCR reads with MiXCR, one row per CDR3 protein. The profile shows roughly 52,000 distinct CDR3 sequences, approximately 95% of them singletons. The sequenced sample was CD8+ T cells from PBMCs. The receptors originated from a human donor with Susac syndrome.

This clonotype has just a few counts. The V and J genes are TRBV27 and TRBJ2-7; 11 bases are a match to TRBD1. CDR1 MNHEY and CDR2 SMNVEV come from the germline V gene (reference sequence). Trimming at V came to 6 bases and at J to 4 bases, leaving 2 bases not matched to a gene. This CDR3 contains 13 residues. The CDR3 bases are TGTGCCAGCAGCCGGGACAGGGGGTACGAGCAGTACTTC. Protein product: CASSRDRGYEQYF.

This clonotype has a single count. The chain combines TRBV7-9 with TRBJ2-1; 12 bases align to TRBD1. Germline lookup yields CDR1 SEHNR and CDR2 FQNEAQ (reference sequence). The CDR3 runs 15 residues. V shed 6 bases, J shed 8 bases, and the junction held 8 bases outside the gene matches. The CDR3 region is CASRAGTGGNHEQFF. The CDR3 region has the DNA TGTGCCAGCAGGGCCGGGACAGGGGGCAACCATGAGCAGTTCTTC.

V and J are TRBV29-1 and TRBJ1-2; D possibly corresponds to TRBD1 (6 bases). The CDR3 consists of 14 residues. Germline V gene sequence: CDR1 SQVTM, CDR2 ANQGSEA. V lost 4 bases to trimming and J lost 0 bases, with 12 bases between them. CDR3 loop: CSVVGQTTNYGYTF. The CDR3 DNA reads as TGCAGCGTTGTTGGACAGACTACTAACTATGGCTACACCTTC.

The CDR3, as DNA: TGTGCCAGCAGTTACTCGACAGCTCGGACAGATACGCAGTATTTT. The encoded protein is CASSYSTARTDTQYF. The gene calls are TRBV6-2 or TRBV6-3 and TRBJ2-3, with D perhaps TRBD1 (5 bases). The CDR3 loop spans 15 amino acids. Germline V gives CDR1 MNHEY, CDR2 SVGEGT. V was shortened by 0 bases and J by 3 bases, with 10 bases between the two germline ends.

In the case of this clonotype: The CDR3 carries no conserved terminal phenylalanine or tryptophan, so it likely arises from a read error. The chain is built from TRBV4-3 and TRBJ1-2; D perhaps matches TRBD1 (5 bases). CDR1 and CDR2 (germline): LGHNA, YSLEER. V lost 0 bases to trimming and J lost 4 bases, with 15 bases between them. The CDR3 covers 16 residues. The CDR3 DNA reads TGCGCCAGCAGCCAAGATAGGGCCGGGGCGGTCTATGGCTACACCTCC. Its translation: CASSQDRAGAVYGYTS.

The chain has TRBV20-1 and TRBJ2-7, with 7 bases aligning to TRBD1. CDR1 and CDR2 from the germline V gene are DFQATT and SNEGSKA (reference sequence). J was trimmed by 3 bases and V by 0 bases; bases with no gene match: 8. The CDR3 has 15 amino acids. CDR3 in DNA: TGCAGTGCTAGAGATCTACAGGGGACCTTCTACGAGCAGTACTTC. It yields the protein CSARDLQGTFYEQYF.

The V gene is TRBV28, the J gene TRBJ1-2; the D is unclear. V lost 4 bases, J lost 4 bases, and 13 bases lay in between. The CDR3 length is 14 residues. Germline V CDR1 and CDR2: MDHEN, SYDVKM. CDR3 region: CASSWEGQFYGYTF. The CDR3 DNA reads TGTGCCAGCAGTTGGGAGGGCCAATTCTATGGCTACACCTTC.

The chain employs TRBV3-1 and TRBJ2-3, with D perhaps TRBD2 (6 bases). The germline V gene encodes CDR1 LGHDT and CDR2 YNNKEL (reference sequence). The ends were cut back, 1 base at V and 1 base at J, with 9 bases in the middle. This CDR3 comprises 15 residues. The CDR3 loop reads CASSQVTGGTDTQYF. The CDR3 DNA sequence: TGTGCCAGCAGCCAAGTGACGGGGGGCACAGATACGCAGTATTTT.

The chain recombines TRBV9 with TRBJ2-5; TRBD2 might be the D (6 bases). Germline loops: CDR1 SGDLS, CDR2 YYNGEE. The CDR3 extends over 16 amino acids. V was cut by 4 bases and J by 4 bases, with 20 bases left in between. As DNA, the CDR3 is TGTGCCAGCAGCCCCCCGTCGGGGGTTTGGGTAGAGACCCAGTACTTC. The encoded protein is CASSPPSGVWVETQYF. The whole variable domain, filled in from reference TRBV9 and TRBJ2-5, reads DSGVTQTPKHLITATGQRVTLRCSPRSGDLSVYWYQQSLDQGLQFLIQYYNGEERAKGNILERFSAQQFPDLHSELNLSSLELGDSALYFCASSPPSGVWVETQYFGPGTRLLVL.

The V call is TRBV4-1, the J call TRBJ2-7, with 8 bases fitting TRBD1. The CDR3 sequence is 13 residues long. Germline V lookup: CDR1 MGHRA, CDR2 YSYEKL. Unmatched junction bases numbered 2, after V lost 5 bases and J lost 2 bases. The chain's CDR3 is CASSMGQAYEQYF. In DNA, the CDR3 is TGCGCCAGCAGCATGGGACAGGCCTACGAGCAGTACTTC.

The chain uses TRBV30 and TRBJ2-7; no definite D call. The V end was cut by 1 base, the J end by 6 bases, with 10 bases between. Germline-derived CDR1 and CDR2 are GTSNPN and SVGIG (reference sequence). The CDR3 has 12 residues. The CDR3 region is CAWSGWQPEQYF. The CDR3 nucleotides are TGTGCCTGGAGTGGGTGGCAGCCCGAGCAGTACTTC.

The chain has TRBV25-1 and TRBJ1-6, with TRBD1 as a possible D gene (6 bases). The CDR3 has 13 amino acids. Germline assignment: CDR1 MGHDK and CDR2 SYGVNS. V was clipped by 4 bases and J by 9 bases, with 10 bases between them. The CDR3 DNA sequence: TGTGCCAGCAGTGTTCAGGGGTCTTCACCCCTCCACTTT. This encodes CASSVQGSSPLHF.

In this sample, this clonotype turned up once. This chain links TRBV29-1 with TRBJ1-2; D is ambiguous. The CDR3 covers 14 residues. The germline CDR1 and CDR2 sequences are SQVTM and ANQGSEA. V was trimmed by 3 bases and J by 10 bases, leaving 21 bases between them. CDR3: CSVDFPTQLDDYTF. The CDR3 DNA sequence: TGCAGCGTTGATTTCCCTACGCAGTTAGATGACTACACCTTC.

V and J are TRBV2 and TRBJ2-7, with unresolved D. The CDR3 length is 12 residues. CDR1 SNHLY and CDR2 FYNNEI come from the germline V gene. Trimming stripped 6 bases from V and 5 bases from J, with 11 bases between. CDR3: CASSPGRDEQYF. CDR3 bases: TGTGCCAGCAGCCCGGGTAGGGACGAGCAGTACTTC. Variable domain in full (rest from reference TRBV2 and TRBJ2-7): EPEVTQTPSHQVTQMGQEVILRCVPISNHLYFYWYRQILGQKVEFLVSFYNNEISEKSEIFDDQFSVERPDGSNFTLKIRSTKLEDSAMYFCASSPGRDEQYFGPGTRLTVT.

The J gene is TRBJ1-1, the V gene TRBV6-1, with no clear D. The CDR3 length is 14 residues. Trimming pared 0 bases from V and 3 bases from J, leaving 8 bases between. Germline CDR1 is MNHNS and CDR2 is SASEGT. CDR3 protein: CASSEADSDTEAFF. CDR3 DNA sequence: TGTGCCAGCAGTGAAGCGGACTCGGACACTGAAGCTTTCTTT.

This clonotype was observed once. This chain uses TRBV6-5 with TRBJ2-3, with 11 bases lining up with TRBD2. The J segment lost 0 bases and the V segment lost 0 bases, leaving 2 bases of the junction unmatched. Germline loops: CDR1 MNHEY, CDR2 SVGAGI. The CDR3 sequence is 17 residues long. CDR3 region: CASSYSRLAGSTDTQYF. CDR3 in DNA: TGTGCCAGCAGTTACTCCCGACTAGCGGGGAGCACAGATACGCAGTATTTT.

The CDR3 coding sequence is TGTGCCAGCAGCCCCCGGACTAGCGGGCAAGAGACCCAGTACTTC. Its protein product is CASSPRTSGQETQYF. The chain recombines TRBV7-9 with TRBJ2-5; TRBD2 aligns across 11 bases. Germline V gene data show CDR1 as SEHNR and CDR2 as FQNEAQ (reference sequence). The CDR3 has 15 residues. V lost 5 bases, J lost 2 bases, and 4 bases stayed unmatched.

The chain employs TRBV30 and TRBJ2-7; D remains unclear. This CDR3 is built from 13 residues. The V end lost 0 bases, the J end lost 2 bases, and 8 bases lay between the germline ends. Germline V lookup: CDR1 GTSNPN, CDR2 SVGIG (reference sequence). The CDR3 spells CAWSVFSTYEQYF. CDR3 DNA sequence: TGTGCCTGGAGTGTCTTCAGCACCTACGAGCAGTACTTC.

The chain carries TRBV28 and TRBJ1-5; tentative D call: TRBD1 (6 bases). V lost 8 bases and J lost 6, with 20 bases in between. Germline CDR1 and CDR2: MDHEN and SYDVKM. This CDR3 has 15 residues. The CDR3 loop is CASHPTGTRGQPQHF. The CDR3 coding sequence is TGTGCCAGCCACCCCACAGGGACCCGGGGTCAGCCCCAGCATTTT.

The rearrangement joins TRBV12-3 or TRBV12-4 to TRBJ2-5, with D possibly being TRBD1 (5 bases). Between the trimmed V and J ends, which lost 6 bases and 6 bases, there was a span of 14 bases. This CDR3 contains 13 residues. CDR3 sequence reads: CASRSPTEQTQYF. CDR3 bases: TGTGCCAGCAGAAGCCCGACAGAACAGACCCAGTACTTC.

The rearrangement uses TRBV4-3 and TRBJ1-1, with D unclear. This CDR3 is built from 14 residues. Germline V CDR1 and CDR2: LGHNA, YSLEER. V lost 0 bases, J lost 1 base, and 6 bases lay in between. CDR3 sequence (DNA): TGCGCCAGCAGCCAAGAGAATCAGAACACTGAAGCTTTCTTT. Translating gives CASSQENQNTEAFF.

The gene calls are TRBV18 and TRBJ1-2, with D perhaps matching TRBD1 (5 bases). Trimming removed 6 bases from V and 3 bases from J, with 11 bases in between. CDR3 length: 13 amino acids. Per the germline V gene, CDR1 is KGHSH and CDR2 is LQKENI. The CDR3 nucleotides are TGTGCCAGCTCGGAGCAGGGCGACTATGGCTACACCTTC. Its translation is CASSEQGDYGYTF.

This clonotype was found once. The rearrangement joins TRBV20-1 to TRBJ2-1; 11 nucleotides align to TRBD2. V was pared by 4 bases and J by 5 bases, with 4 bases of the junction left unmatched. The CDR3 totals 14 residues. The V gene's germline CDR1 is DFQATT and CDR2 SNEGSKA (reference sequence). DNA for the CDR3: TGCAGTGCTATAGTACTAGCGGGGGACAATGAGCAGTTCTTC. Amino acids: CSAIVLAGDNEQFF.

CDR3 in DNA: TGTGCCTGGAGTGCAGGGAGGGGCACAGATACGCAGTATTTT. As protein: CAWSAGRGTDTQYF. This chain uses TRBV30 with TRBJ2-3, with TRBD2 identical over 7 bases. V was pared by 1 base and J by 1 base, with 2 bases of the junction left unmatched. Germline assignment: CDR1 GTSNPN and CDR2 SVGIG (reference sequence). This CDR3 has 14 residues.

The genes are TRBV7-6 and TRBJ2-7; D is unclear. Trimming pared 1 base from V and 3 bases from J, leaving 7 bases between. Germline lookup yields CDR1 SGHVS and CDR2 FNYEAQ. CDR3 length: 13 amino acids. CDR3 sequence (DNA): TGTGCCAGCAGCTTAGGCAGGCTCTACGAGCAGTACTTC. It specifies CASSLGRLYEQYF.

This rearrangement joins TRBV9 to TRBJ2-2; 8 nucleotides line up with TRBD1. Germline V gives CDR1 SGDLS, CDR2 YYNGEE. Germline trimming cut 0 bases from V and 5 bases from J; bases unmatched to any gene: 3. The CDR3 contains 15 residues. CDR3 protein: CASSVDRGNTGELFF. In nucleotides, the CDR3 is TGTGCCAGCAGCGTAGACAGGGGGAATACCGGGGAGCTGTTTTTT.

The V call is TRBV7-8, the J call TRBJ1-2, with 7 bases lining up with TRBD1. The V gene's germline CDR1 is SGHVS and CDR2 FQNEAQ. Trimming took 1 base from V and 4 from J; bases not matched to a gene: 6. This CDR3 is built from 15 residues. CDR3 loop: CASSLVGDRVYGYTF. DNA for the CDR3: TGTGCCAGCAGCTTAGTTGGCGACAGGGTCTATGGCTACACCTTC. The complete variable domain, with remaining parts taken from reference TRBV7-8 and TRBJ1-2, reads GAGVSQSPRYKVAKRGQDVALRCDPISGHVSLFWYQQALGQGPEFLTYFQNEAQLDKSGLPSDRFFAERPEGSVSTLKIQRTQQEDSAVYLCASSLVGDRVYGYTFGSGTRLTVV.

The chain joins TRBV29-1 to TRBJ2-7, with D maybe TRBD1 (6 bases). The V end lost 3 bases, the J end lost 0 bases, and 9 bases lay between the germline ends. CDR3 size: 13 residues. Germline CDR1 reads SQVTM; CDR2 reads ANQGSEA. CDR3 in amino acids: CSVEEQGSYEQYF. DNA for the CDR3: TGCAGCGTTGAGGAACAGGGCTCCTACGAGCAGTACTTC.